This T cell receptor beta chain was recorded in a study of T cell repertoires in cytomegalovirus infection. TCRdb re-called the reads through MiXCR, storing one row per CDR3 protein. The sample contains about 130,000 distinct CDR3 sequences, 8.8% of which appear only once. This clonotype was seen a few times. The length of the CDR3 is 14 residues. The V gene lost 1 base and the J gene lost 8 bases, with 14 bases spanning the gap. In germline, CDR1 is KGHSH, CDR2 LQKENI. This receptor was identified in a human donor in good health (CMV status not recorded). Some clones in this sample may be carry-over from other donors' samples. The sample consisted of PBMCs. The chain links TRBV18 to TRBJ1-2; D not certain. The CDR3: CASSPLDFLSGYTF. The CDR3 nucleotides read TGTGCCAGCTCACCACTGGACTTTCTCTCCGGCTACACCTTC.